A selection of T cell receptor beta chains follows, all from one sample in a study of cytomegalovirus exposure and HLA in healthy donors. Some clones are missing from TCRdb's copy, which holds only in-frame ones; the method was immunoSEQ multiplex PCR. The data hold 150,000 to 200,000 clones, with approximately 86% observed a single time. Sequenced input: PBMCs. These receptors were taken from a woman younger than 30 in good health and CMV-seronegative. The CDR3 runs from the conserved cysteine through the conserved F or W. D genes are given only for firm matches. Expanded clones are given a class, and other clones once, few, many or no size at all.

cdr3_length,d_call,j_call,v_call,clone_size,cdr3_aa,cdr3_nt
17,TRBD1,TRBJ1-1,TRBV7-2,once,CASRRDRGGLGNTEAFF,TGTGCCAGCAGAAGGGACAGGGGAGGATTGGGGAACACTGAAGCTTTCTTT
13,-,TRBJ2-5,TRBV5-1,-,CASSVQGKETQYF,TGCGCCAGCAGTGTGCAGGGGAAAGAGACCCAGTACTTC
12,-,TRBJ1-5,TRBV10-2,few,CASSQGSEPQHF,TGCGCCAGCAGTCAGGGGTCTGAGCCCCAGCATTTT
16,-,TRBJ1-2,TRBV18,-,CASSPSAGLGSYGYTF,TGTGCCAGCTCACCATCAGCGGGGCTCGGAAGTTATGGCTACACCTTC
15,TRBD1,TRBJ1-5,TRBV9,-,CASSEGQGSNQPQHF,TGTGCCAGCAGCGAGGGACAGGGAAGCAATCAGCCCCAGCATTTT
15,TRBD1,TRBJ1-4,TRBV12-5,once,CASGLVPRDRGKLFF,TGTGCTAGTGGTTTGGTCCCCCGGGACAGGGGAAAACTGTTTTTT
15,-,TRBJ1-1,TRBV5-5,-,CASSPQGALNTEAFF,TGTGCCAGCAGTCCACAGGGAGCCCTGAACACTGAAGCTTTCTTT
14,TRBD1,TRBJ1-5,TRBV6-5,-,CASSPDRVGQPQHF,TGTGCCAGCAGCCCCGACAGGGTTGGTCAGCCCCAGCATTTT
12,-,TRBJ1-2,TRBV28,-,CASSLGGYGYTF,TGTGCCAGCAGTTTAGGGGGGTATGGCTACACCTTC
13,TRBD1,TRBJ1-1,TRBV11-2,-,CASRTGENTEAFF,TGTGCCAGCAGGACAGGGGAAAACACTGAAGCTTTCTTT
15,TRBD2,TRBJ2-5,TRBV11-1,once,CASSQWTSPGGTQYF,TGTGCCAGCAGCCAATGGACTAGCCCCGGAGGGACCCAGTACTTC
16,TRBD1,TRBJ2-3,TRBV9,-,CASSPRGDSGTDTQYF,TGTGCCAGCAGCCCCAGAGGGGACAGCGGCACAGATACGCAGTATTTT
16,TRBD2,TRBJ2-7,TRBV10-3,-,CAISAVTSGRGYEQYF,TGTGCCATCAGTGCCGTGACTAGCGGGAGGGGCTACGAGCAGTACTTC
16,-,TRBJ2-4,TRBV7-9,-,CASRSEGTGASYIQYF,TGTGCCAGCAGGTCGGAGGGGACGGGTGCATCCTACATTCAGTACTTC
15,TRBD1,TRBJ2-7,TRBV5-5,-,CASSSGQGEPYEQYF,TGTGCCAGCAGCTCGGGACAGGGGGAACCATACGAGCAGTACTTC
15,TRBD1,TRBJ1-1,TRBV19,-,CATCPGQGYNTEAFF,TGTGCCACCTGTCCGGGACAGGGTTATAATACTGAAGCTTTCTTT
16,TRBD1,TRBJ2-3,TRBV5-4,-,CASSPSQGAGIDTQYF,TGTGCCAGCAGCCCCTCACAGGGGGCTGGAATAGATACGCAGTATTTT
13,-,TRBJ2-5,TRBV5-1,-,CASSLSGPETQYF,TGCGCCAGCAGCTTGAGCGGTCCCGAGACCCAGTACTTC
14,TRBD1,TRBJ1-4,TRBV6-1,-,CASRGQATNEKLFF,TGTGCCAGCAGGGGACAGGCTACTAATGAAAAACTGTTTTTT
14,-,TRBJ1-5,TRBV29-1,-,CSVEIQDSNQPQHF,TGCAGCGTTGAAATACAGGATAGCAATCAGCCCCAGCATTTT
13,-,TRBJ1-2,TRBV11-1,once,CASSRDSNYGYTF,TGTGCCAGCAGCAGGGACTCTAACTATGGCTACACCTTC
15,-,TRBJ1-5,TRBV6-5,few,CASSFRGESNQPQHF,TGTGCCAGCAGTTTTAGGGGCGAAAGCAATCAGCCCCAGCATTTT
15,-,TRBJ1-1,TRBV12-2,-,CASRFQYGENTEAFF,TGTGCAAGTCGCTTTCAGTACGGAGAGAACACTGAAGCTTTCTTT
15,TRBD1,TRBJ1-5,TRBV6-1,-,CASSYTGVRNQPQHF,TGTGCCAGCAGCTACACAGGGGTTCGCAATCAGCCCCAGCATTTT
13,TRBD1,TRBJ2-7,TRBV7-8,-,CASSFDDRGEQYF,TGTGCCAGCAGCTTCGATGACAGGGGTGAGCAGTACTTC
12,-,TRBJ2-7,TRBV7-2,-,CASSSGLYEQYF,TGTGCCAGCAGCTCCGGACTCTACGAGCAGTACTTC
15,TRBD2,TRBJ2-1,TRBV6-5,few,CASRQLAGSYNEQFF,TGTGCCAGCAGACAACTAGCGGGAAGCTACAATGAGCAGTTCTTC
15,TRBD1,TRBJ1-2,TRBV4-1,-,CASSPITGGGYGYTF,TGCGCCAGCAGCCCCATTACAGGGGGCGGGTATGGCTACACCTTC
13,TRBD1,TRBJ1-1,TRBV6-5,-,CASRRTGLTEAFF,TGTGCCAGCAGGAGGACAGGGCTGACTGAAGCTTTCTTT
15,-,TRBJ2-1,TRBV5-4,-,CASSLDRQAYNEQFF,TGTGCCAGCAGCTTGGACAGGCAAGCCTACAATGAGCAGTTCTTC
13,-,TRBJ1-2,TRBV6-5,-,CASSSSPYYGYTF,TGTGCCAGCAGTTCCTCTCCTTACTATGGCTACACCTTC
13,-,TRBJ2-7,TRBV7-9,-,CASSRIQNYEQYF,TGTGCCAGCAGCCGGATACAGAACTACGAGCAGTACTTC
13,-,TRBJ1-6,TRBV2,-,CASRVIGNSPLHF,TGTGCCAGCAGGGTTATCGGGAATTCACCCCTCCACTTT
14,-,TRBJ1-1,TRBV7-2,-,CASSLAGRNTEAFF,TGTGCCAGCAGCTTAGCAGGGAGGAACACTGAAGCTTTCTTT
15,TRBD1,TRBJ1-1,TRBV6-5,-,CASSSYRGQDTEAFF,TGTGCCAGCAGTTCCTACAGGGGGCAGGACACTGAAGCTTTCTTT
14,TRBD1,TRBJ2-7,TRBV11-2,-,CASSSTDRGPEQYF,TGTGCCAGCAGCTCGACGGACAGGGGACCCGAGCAGTACTTC
15,-,TRBJ1-2,TRBV6-1,-,CASQGSLGLYYGYTF,TGTGCCAGCCAGGGTAGCTTGGGACTATACTATGGCTACACCTTC
18,TRBD1,TRBJ1-2,TRBV30,-,CAWSVRLGTAYGGYGYTF,TGTGCCTGGAGTGTTCGCTTGGGGACAGCCTACGGAGGCTATGGCTACACCTTC
14,TRBD2,TRBJ2-7,TRBV2,-,CASSWTLAGYEQYF,TGTGCCTCCTCTTGGACGCTAGCGGGCTACGAGCAGTACTTC
19,TRBD1,TRBJ2-6,TRBV27,few,CASSPLPGQDNSGANVLTF,TGTGCCAGCAGTCCACTCCCGGGACAGGATAACTCTGGGGCCAACGTCCTGACTTTC
18,TRBD1,TRBJ1-1,TRBV7-8,-,CASSRRGGTGSTLGEAFF,TGTGCCAGCAGCCGCCGGGGAGGGACAGGGTCAACTTTGGGGGAAGCTTTCTTT
12,TRBD1,TRBJ1-2,TRBV13,-,CASSYSKGGQAF,TGTGCCAGCAGCTACTCCAAGGGGGGACAGGCCTTC
16,TRBD1,TRBJ2-2,TRBV10-3,-,CAISESGTGNTGELFF,TGTGCCATCAGTGAATCCGGGACAGGGAACACCGGGGAGCTGTTTTTT
13,-,TRBJ2-7,TRBV6-1,-,CASSEARPYEQYF,TGTGCCAGCAGTGAAGCGCGTCCTTACGAGCAGTACTTC
16,TRBD1,TRBJ2-2,TRBV11-3,-,CASSLGGRGLGGELFF,TGTGCCAGCAGCTTAGGAGGCAGGGGGCTTGGCGGGGAGCTGTTTTTT
15,TRBD2,TRBJ2-3,TRBV30,-,CAWSTSGGITDTQYF,TGTGCCTGGAGCACTAGCGGGGGAATCACAGATACGCAGTATTTT